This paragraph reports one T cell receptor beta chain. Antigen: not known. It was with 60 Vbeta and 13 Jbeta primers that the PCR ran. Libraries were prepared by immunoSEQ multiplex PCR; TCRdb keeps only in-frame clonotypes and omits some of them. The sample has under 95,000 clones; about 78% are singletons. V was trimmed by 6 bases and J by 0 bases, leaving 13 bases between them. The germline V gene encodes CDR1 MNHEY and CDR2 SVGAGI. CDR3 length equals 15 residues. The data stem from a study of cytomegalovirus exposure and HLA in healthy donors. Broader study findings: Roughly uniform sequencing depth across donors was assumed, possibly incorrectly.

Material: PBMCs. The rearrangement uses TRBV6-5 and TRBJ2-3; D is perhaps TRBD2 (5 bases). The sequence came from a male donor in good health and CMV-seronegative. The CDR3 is CASSRGLSSTDTQYF. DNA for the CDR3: TGTGCCAGCAGCCGTGGACTGTCTAGCACAGATACGCAGTATTTT.